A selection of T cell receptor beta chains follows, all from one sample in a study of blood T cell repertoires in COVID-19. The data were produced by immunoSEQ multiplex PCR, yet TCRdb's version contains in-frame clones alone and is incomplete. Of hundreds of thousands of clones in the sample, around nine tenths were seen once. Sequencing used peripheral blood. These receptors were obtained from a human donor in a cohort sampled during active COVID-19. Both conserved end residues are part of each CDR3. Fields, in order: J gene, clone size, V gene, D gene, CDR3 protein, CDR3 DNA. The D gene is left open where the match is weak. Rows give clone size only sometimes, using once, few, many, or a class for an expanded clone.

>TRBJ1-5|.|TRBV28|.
CASRPSRDQPQHF
TGTGCCAGCAGACCATCCCGGGATCAGCCCCAGCATTTT
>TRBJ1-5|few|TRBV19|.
CASDPRVQSGQPQHF
TGTGCCAGTGACCCCAGGGTACAGTCGGGTCAGCCCCAGCATTTT
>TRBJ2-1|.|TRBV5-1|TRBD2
CASRGLVGEQFF
TGCGCCAGCAGGGGACTAGTCGGTGAGCAGTTCTTC
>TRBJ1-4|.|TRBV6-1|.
CASSDTQGPGNEKLFF
TGTGCCAGCAGTGATACTCAGGGCCCCGGCAACGAAAAACTGTTTTTT
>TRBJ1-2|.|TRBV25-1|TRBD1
CASSEGTGLYGYTF
TGTGCCAGCAGTGAGGGGACAGGGCTCTATGGCTACACCTTC
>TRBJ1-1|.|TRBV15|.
CATSRGAGNTEAFF
TGTGCCACCAGCAGGGGGGCGGGGAACACTGAAGCTTTCTTT
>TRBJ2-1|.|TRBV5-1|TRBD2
CASSLVAGADNEQFF
TGCGCCAGCAGCCTAGTAGCGGGTGCGGACAATGAGCAGTTCTTC
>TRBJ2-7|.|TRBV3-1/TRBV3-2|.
CASSQEGAGWYEQYF
TGTGCCAGCAGCCAAGAGGGGGCAGGGTGGTACGAGCAGTACTTC
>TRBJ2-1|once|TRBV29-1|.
CSVESRVPYNEQFF
TGCAGCGTTGAGTCGCGGGTCCCCTACAATGAGCAGTTCTTC
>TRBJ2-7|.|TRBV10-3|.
CAISDPTGYEQYF
TGTGCCATCAGTGACCCGACGGGGTACGAGCAGTACTTC
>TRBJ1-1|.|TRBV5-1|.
CASSIYRTEDTEAFF
TGCGCCAGCAGTATCTACCGCACGGAGGACACTGAAGCTTTCTTT
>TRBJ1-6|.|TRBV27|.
CASSQGSYNSPLHF
TGTGCCAGCAGTCAGGGGTCCTATAATTCACCCCTCCACTTT
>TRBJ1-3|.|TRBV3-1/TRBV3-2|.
CASSLFGSRGRLSGNTIYF
TGTGCCAGCAGCCTGTTTGGGTCAAGAGGGAGGCTTTCTGGAAACACCATATATTTT